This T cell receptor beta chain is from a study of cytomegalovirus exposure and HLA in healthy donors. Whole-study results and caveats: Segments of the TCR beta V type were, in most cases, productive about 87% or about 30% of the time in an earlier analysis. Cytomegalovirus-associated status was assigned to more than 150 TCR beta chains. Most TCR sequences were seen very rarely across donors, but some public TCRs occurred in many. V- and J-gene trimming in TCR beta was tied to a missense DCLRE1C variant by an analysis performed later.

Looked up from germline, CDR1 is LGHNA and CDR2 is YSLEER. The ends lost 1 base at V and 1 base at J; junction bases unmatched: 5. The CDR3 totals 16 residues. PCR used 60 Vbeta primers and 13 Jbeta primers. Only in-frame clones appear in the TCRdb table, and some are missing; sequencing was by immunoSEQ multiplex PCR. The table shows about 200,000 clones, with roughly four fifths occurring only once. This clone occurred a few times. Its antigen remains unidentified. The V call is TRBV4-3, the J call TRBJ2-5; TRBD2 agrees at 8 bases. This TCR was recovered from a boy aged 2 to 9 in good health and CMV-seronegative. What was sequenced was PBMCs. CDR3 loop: CASSQATGGPQETQYF. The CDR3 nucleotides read TGCGCCAGCAGCCAAGCGACGGGGGGGCCCCAAGAGACCCAGTACTTC.